The 30 T cell receptor beta chains in this list originate from one sample, sequenced in a study of control samples from healthy donors and cancer patients. Clones were read by immunoSEQ multiplex PCR, and TCRdb kept only the in-frame ones, dropping some. Altogether roughly 38,000 clones are present, approximately 90% being singletons, with the ten largest covering 3.6%. Sequencing input: blood. Receptors were obtained from a woman in her forties or fifties in good health.

V gene TRBV6-5 combines with J gene TRBJ2-2, with D tentatively TRBD2 (5 bases). Germline V gene data show CDR1 as MNHEY and CDR2 as SVGAGI. Trimming removed 10 bases from V and 8 bases from J, with 23 bases in between. The CDR3 has 15 residues. CDR3 loop: CATWIYRVTTGELFF. Here the CDR3 DNA reads TGTGCCACCTGGATTTATAGGGTGACTACGGGGGAGCTGTTTTTT.

The chain uses TRBV28 and TRBJ2-6, with D unresolved. The CDR3 has 15 amino acids. V was clipped by 5 bases and J by 0 bases, with 8 bases between them. Germline V gene sequence: CDR1 MDHEN, CDR2 SYDVKM. The CDR3 DNA sequence: TGTGCCAGCAGTACCCCGGGCTCTGGGGCCAACGTCCTGACTTTC. Protein product: CASSTPGSGANVLTF.

V is TRBV6-5 and J is TRBJ1-6; D perhaps matches TRBD1 (5 bases). V gave up 6 bases and J gave up 0 bases, with 9 bases separating them. This CDR3 is built from 15 residues. Looked up from germline, CDR1 is MNHEY and CDR2 is SVGAGI. CDR3 residues: CASRPTVSYNSPLHF. The CDR3, as DNA: TGTGCCAGCAGACCGACAGTCTCCTATAATTCACCCCTCCACTTT.

The V and J genes are TRBV6-2 or TRBV6-3 and TRBJ1-5; 8 bases match TRBD1. V lost 6 bases to trimming and J lost 6 bases; unmatched junction nucleotides: 13. CDR1 and CDR2 (germline): MNHEY, SVGEGT. The CDR3 is made up of 16 amino acids. This chain's CDR3 is CASSNRAPGGGQPQHF. The CDR3 DNA is TGTGCCAGCAGCAACCGAGCCCCAGGGGGCGGTCAGCCCCAGCATTTT.

V gene TRBV19 combines with J gene TRBJ2-1; no clear D gene. The CDR3 is 12 residues long. In germline, CDR1 is LNHDA, CDR2 SQIVND (reference sequence). With 3 bases removed from V and 10 bases from J, the gap between germline ends came to 10 bases. CDR3 sequence (DNA): TGTGCCAGTAGTATTTCATTAGGGGAGCAGTTCTTC. Translating gives CASSISLGEQFF.

V gene TRBV2 combines with J gene TRBJ1-1, with D possibly matching TRBD1 (6 bases). CDR1 is SNHLY, CDR2 FYNNEI, per germline. There are 15 residues in the CDR3. V gave up 10 bases and J gave up 6 bases, with 24 bases separating them. The CDR3, as DNA: TGTGCCACCACCTTGGATAAGCGGGGGGCAGCTGAAGCTTTCTTT. Its translation is CATTLDKRGAAEAFF.

The chain recombines TRBV7-2 with TRBJ2-3, with 10 bases lining up with TRBD2. The V segment lost 4 bases and the J segment 6 bases; nucleotides outside the gene matches: 7. This CDR3 comprises 15 residues. Germline CDR1 and CDR2: SGHTA and FQGNSA. The CDR3 DNA sequence: TGTGCCAGCAGCTCCCTAGCGGGGGCACGGGATACGCAGTATTTT. This gives the protein CASSSLAGARDTQYF.

The chain employs TRBV15 and TRBJ1-1, with TRBD1 as a possible D gene (5 bases). CDR1 LNHNV and CDR2 YYDKDF come from the germline V gene (reference sequence). Trimming removed 1 base from V and 1 base from J, with 7 bases in between. The CDR3 contains 14 residues. This CDR3 is CATSRVRGNTEAFF. CDR3 DNA: TGTGCCACCAGCAGAGTTAGGGGGAACACTGAAGCTTTCTTT.

The chain uses TRBV28 and TRBJ1-2; 7 positions match TRBD1. Trimming at V came to 5 bases and at J to 8 bases, leaving 14 bases not matched to a gene. In germline, CDR1 is MDHEN, CDR2 SYDVKM. The CDR3 runs 15 residues. The CDR3 DNA is TGTGCCAGCAGTATCAACACGGGACAGAGGGGCGGCTACACCTTC. This codes for CASSINTGQRGGYTF.

V is TRBV12-3 or TRBV12-4 and J is TRBJ2-7; D is uncertain. The CDR3 runs 13 residues. Trimming took 5 bases from V and 3 from J, leaving 11 bases between them. The DNA for the CDR3 is TGTGCCAGCAGTCCCAAGCGCGGCTACGAGCAGTACTTC. Its translation is CASSPKRGYEQYF.

The chain couples TRBV3-1 (or the pseudogene TRBV3-2) to TRBJ1-4; D call uncertain. With 4 bases removed from V and 8 bases from J, the gap between germline ends came to 8 bases. The CDR3 covers 12 residues. Germline values: CDR1 LGHDT, CDR2 YNNKEL (reference sequence). The CDR3 sequence is CASSPAREKLFF. The CDR3 bases are TGTGCCAGCAGCCCGGCGAGGGAAAAACTGTTTTTT.

This chain connects TRBV29-1 to TRBJ2-5; TRBD2 aligns across 9 bases. The CDR3 covers 18 residues. CDR1 is SQVTM, CDR2 ANQGSEA, per germline. After removal of 5 bases from V and 2 bases from J, the junction contained 18 bases not matched to a gene. This CDR3 is CSVPPGLAWKGGQETQYF. CDR3 sequence (DNA): TGCAGCGTTCCGCCCGGACTAGCGTGGAAAGGGGGACAAGAGACCCAGTACTTC.

V and J are TRBV5-1 and TRBJ1-1; TRBD1 agrees at 11 bases. Germline V CDR1 and CDR2: SGHRS, YFSETQ. The CDR3 totals 16 residues. J lost 5 bases, V lost 4 bases, and 10 bases had no gene match. The CDR3 reads CASSPRGQGAGTEAFF. The CDR3 DNA reads TGCGCCAGCAGCCCCCGAGGACAGGGGGCGGGTACTGAAGCTTTCTTT.

The chain carries TRBV28 and TRBJ2-7; 10 bases map to TRBD2. This CDR3 contains 15 residues. The germline V gene has CDR1 MDHEN and CDR2 SYDVKM. J lost 6 bases, V lost 5 bases, and 10 bases had no gene match. The DNA for the CDR3 is TGTGCCAGCAGTCGGGAAAGCGGGGGGGCCGGCGAGCAGTACTTC. It encodes CASSRESGGAGEQYF.

The chain employs TRBV7-3 and TRBJ1-6, with 11 bases identical to TRBD1. Germline V gene sequence: CDR1 SGHTA, CDR2 FQGTGA. With 5 bases clipped from V and 9 bases from J, the junction kept 9 bases outside the gene matches. This CDR3 comprises 16 residues. The CDR3 here is CASSPITGTGGSPLHF. The CDR3 DNA is TGTGCCAGCAGCCCCATCACCGGGACAGGGGGTTCACCCCTCCACTTT.

Comment on this clone: Additional DNA sequences in this sample encode the identical CDR3. The chain employs TRBV4-3 and TRBJ1-1; maybe TRBD1 (5 bases). Trimming left V 2 bases short and J 4 bases short, with 11 bases between. Germline loops: CDR1 LGHNA, CDR2 YSLEER. The CDR3 is 14 residues long. The CDR3 sequence: CASSQTGGGTEAFF. The CDR3 DNA is TGCGCCAGCAGCCAAACTGGGGGGGGCACTGAAGCTTTCTTT.

The CDR3 coding sequence is TGCGCCAGCAGCTCCCAGGGCGGCTATGGCTACACCTTC. It encodes CASSSQGGYGYTF. The gene calls are TRBV5-1 and TRBJ1-2, with a possible D match to TRBD1 (5 bases). The CDR3 consists of 13 residues. Germline-derived CDR1 and CDR2 are SGHRS and YFSETQ. V was cut by 3 bases and J by 4 bases, with 10 bases left in between.

V and J are TRBV10-3 and TRBJ2-7; 12 bases line up with TRBD1. The CDR3 length is 15 residues. Germline assignment: CDR1 ENHRY and CDR2 SYGVKD. J lost 7 bases, V lost 4 bases, and 8 bases had no gene match. For the CDR3, the DNA is TGTGCCATCAGTGTTACTGGGACAGGGGGCGGAGAGCAGTACTTC. Residues: CAISVTGTGGGEQYF.

In its sample, this clone was seen once. The gene calls are TRBV27 and TRBJ1-6; TRBD1 is a possible D gene (5 bases). Germline CDR1 and CDR2: MNHEY and SMNVEV (reference sequence). The CDR3 loop spans 19 amino acids. V was pared by 1 base and J by 5 bases, with 21 bases between. The CDR3 nucleotides are TGTGCCAGCAGTTTATTTAGACCGTCCCGGACATCGAATAATTCACCCCTCCACTTT. Protein sequence: CASSLFRPSRTSNNSPLHF.

This sequence joins TRBV5-1 and TRBJ1-6; no clear D. The CDR3 length is 17 residues. The germline V gene has CDR1 SGHRS and CDR2 YFSETQ. V was shortened by 1 base and J by 2 bases, with 13 bases between the two germline ends. CDR3 coding DNA: TGCGCCAGCAGCTTGATTATGGGGAGCACCTATAATTCACCCCTCCACTTT. This codes for CASSLIMGSTYNSPLHF.

Of note for this clone: One junction end does not reproduce the germline sequence, and a read error may be involved. The V call is TRBV7-2, the J call TRBJ2-1; D perhaps matches TRBD1 (6 bases). This CDR3 region has 15 residues. Germline CDR1 SGHTA, CDR2 FQGNSA. The CDR3 here is CASSYTGTNYNGQFF. As DNA, the CDR3 is TGTGCCAGCAGCTATACCGGGACAAATTACAATGGGCAGTTCTTC. Full variable domain (remainder filled in from reference TRBV7-2 and TRBJ2-1): GAGVSQSPSNKVTEKGKDVELRCDPISGHTALYWYRQSLGQGLEFLIYFQGNSAPDKSGLPSDRFSAERTGGSVSTLTIQRTQQEDSAVYLCASSYTGTNYNGQFFGPGTRLTVL.

This sequence joins TRBV24-1 and TRBJ1-1; D is ambiguous. V lost 0 bases to trimming and J lost 0 bases, with 10 bases between them. The CDR3 sequence is 16 residues long. CDR1 KGHDR and CDR2 SFDVKD come from the germline V gene. Here the CDR3 DNA reads TGTGCCACCAGTGATTTGGGACCCGCCGTGAACACTGAAGCTTTCTTT. As protein: CATSDLGPAVNTEAFF.

The V call is TRBV10-3, the J call TRBJ1-6; D is unclear. Germline V gene sequence: CDR1 ENHRY, CDR2 SYGVKD. This CDR3 comprises 13 residues. Between the trimmed V and J ends, which lost 3 bases and 10 bases, there was a span of 10 bases. In nucleotides, the CDR3 is TGTGCCATCAGTGAAACCTTGGGATCACCCCTCCACTTT. This encodes CAISETLGSPLHF.

This clone occurred once. The rearrangement links TRBV5-8 to TRBJ1-5; 8 bases fit TRBD1. CDR3 length: 15 residues. With V trimmed by 4 bases and J by 1 base, 4 bases remained unmatched. The germline gives CDR1 SGHTS, CDR2 YDEGEE. The CDR3 here is CASSGQGLSNQPQHF. DNA of the CDR3: TGTGCCAGCAGCGGACAGGGTCTGAGCAATCAGCCCCAGCATTTT.

This clone was counted a few times. The chain employs TRBV4-3 and TRBJ1-1, with D possibly TRBD1 on 5 matching bases. Trimming pared 4 bases from V and 0 bases from J, leaving 9 bases between. The CDR3 is made up of 14 amino acids. Germline CDR1 and CDR2: LGHNA and YSLEER. CDR3 residues: CASSPVGVNTEAFF. DNA of the CDR3: TGCGCCAGCAGCCCGGTGGGGGTGAACACTGAAGCTTTCTTT.

This rearrangement joins TRBV5-1 to TRBJ2-1; 7 nucleotides align to TRBD2. The junction had 4 bases not matched to a gene; V was cut back by 2 bases and J by 2 bases. The CDR3 consists of 15 residues. From germline, CDR1 is SGHRS and CDR2 YFSETQ. CDR3 residues: CASSLEGTTYNEQFF. CDR3 nucleotide sequence: TGCGCCAGCAGCTTAGAGGGGACTACCTACAATGAGCAGTTCTTC.

The rearrangement links TRBV11-2 to TRBJ1-4, with TRBD1 as a possible D gene (5 bases). Trimming took off 6 bases at V and 8 bases at J, with 13 bases between the two ends. Per germline, CDR1 SGHAT and CDR2 FQNNGV. The CDR3 extends over 13 amino acids. Written as DNA, the CDR3 is TGTGCCAGCAGGCCCGGGGGAGGCGAAAAACTGTTTTTT. Its translation: CASRPGGGEKLFF.

This chain uses TRBV5-1 with TRBJ2-2; TRBD2 matches at 8 bases. With 3 bases clipped from V and 5 bases from J, the junction kept 6 bases outside the gene matches. Germline CDR1 is SGHRS and CDR2 is YFSETQ. CDR3 length equals 15 residues. The DNA of the CDR3 is TGCGCCAGCAGCTCGGGACCGGGGGGGACCGGGGAGCTGTTTTTT. Its protein is CASSSGPGGTGELFF.

Only one count was recorded for this clone. This chain links TRBV10-3 with TRBJ2-1; unclear D gene. The V end was cut by 5 bases, the J end by 7 bases, with 12 bases between. The CDR3 spans 13 residues. Germline CDR1 is ENHRY and CDR2 is SYGVKD. The CDR3 DNA reads as TGTGCCATCAGTACACAAACGCTGAATGAGCAGTTCTTC. It translates to CAISTQTLNEQFF.

The chain combines TRBV6-5 with TRBJ1-6; 10 bases align to TRBD1. Germline trimming cut 0 bases from V and 9 bases from J; bases unmatched to any gene: 2. CDR1 and CDR2 from the germline V gene are MNHEY and SVGAGI. The CDR3 has 15 residues. CDR3 DNA: TGTGCCAGCAGTTACTCTGGGACAGGGGCTTCACCCCTCCACTTT. Translated, it gives CASSYSGTGASPLHF.